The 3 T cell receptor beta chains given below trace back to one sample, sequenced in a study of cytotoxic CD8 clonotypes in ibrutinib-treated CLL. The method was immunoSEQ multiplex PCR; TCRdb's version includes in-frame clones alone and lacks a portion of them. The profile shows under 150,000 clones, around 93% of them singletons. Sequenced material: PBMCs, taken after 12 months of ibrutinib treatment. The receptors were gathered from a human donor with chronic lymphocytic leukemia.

Here the CDR3 reads CASSYSGPDTQYF. CDR3 DNA sequence: TGTGCCAGCAGTTATAGCGGGCCAGATACGCAGTATTTT. This chain uses TRBV28 with TRBJ2-3; 7 nucleotides match TRBD2. CDR1 is MDHEN, CDR2 SYDVKM, per germline. The V gene end was trimmed by 4 bases and the J gene end by 4 bases; junction bases not matched to a gene: 2. The CDR3 loop spans 13 amino acids.

CDR3 protein: CASSPIAPGNTGELFF. DNA for the CDR3: TGTGCCAGCAGCCCAATAGCCCCAGGGAACACCGGGGAGCTGTTTTTT. V usage is TRBV5-4 and J usage is TRBJ2-2; D is unresolved. This CDR3 is 16 amino acids long. Germline CDR1 is SGHNT and CDR2 is YYREEE (reference sequence). V lost 4 bases and J 1 base, leaving 14 bases between the germline ends.

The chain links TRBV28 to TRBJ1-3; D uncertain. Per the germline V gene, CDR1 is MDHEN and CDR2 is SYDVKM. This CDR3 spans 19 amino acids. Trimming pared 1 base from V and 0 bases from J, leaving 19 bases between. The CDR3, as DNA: TGTGCCAGCAGTTTATCGTGGCTCGCCCGGCCAGCCTCTGGAAACACCATATATTTT. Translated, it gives CASSLSWLARPASGNTIYF.